This TCR beta chain was captured by sequencing in a study of vaccination effects on CD4 cells after COVID-19. The wider study: A few convalescent patients gave early and late post-vaccination samples. Median timing of post-vaccine samples was 72 days after the second dose.

As concerns this clone: Its antigen is undetermined.

Using viral peptide pools, the ViraFEST assay grew out antigen-specific CD4+ T cells prior to sequencing. A roughly 10-day culture period preceded the isolation of CD4+ T cells. By PCR, the person was confirmed to have had SARS-CoV-2 infection between March and December 2020. Two doses of BNT162b2 or mRNA-1273 vaccine were administered to participants. Wells containing two million PBMC each were cultured with about 9 IU/ml IL-2 and approximately 10 ug/ml peptides. Cultures got half-medium changes with IL-2 on days 3 and 7. Trimming left V 5 bases short and J 5 bases short, with 12 bases between. Per the germline V gene, CDR1 is LGHDT and CDR2 is YNNKEL (reference sequence). This CDR3 region has 13 residues. The protocol was immunoSEQ multiplex PCR, while the TCRdb copy is restricted to in-frame clones and leaves out a portion. Among 17,000 or so clones, 65% to 75% were seen once, and the ten largest hold more than 20%.

The sample was CD4+ T cells from PBMCs cultured with SARS-CoV-2 spike peptides, taken after COVID-19 vaccination. This sequence joins TRBV3-1 (or the pseudogene TRBV3-2) and TRBJ2-5, with D perhaps TRBD2 (6 bases). This TCR derives from a human donor who had a prior SARS-CoV-2 infection. Here the CDR3 DNA reads TGTGCCAGCAGCGTTATGGGAGGTGAGACCCAGTACTTC. Translated, it gives CASSVMGGETQYF.